The following is a T cell receptor (beta chain) sequence with its context. The data were obtained in a study of shared clonotypes between healthy human individuals. J was trimmed by 0 bases and V by 3 bases; bases with no gene match: 2. CDR3 length: 15 residues. The V gene's germline CDR1 is SGDLS and CDR2 YYNGEE. Sequenced by immunoSEQ multiplex PCR; TCRdb stores in-frame clones only, minus some. Among roughly 2 million clones listed, nearly 97% were seen once. The donors, healthy adults who were HIV-negative, had experienced no recent acute infections or vaccinations. Naive CD4+ cells were CD45RA-selected; the remaining cells were memory.

This TCR was recovered from a man in his late teens or twenties in good health. The specimen sequenced was naive CD4+ T cells sorted from blood. Subset noted: CD45RA+ positively selected. The J gene is TRBJ2-2, the V gene TRBV9; 7 bases align to TRBD2. CDR3 DNA: TGTGCCAGCAGCGGAGGACTAGCGAACACCGGGGAGCTGTTTTTT. Its translation: CASSGGLANTGELFF.